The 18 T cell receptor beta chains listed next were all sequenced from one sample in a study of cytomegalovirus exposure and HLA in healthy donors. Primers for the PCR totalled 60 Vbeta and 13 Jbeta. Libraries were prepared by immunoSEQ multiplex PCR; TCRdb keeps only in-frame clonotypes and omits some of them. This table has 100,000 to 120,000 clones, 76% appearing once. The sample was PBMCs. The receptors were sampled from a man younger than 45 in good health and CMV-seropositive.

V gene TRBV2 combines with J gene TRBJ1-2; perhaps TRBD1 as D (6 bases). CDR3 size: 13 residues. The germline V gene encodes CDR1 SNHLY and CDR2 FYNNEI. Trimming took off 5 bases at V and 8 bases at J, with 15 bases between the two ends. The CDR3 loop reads CASSSGTLRGYTF. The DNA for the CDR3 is TGTGCCAGCAGTTCCGGGACACTGAGGGGCTACACCTTC.

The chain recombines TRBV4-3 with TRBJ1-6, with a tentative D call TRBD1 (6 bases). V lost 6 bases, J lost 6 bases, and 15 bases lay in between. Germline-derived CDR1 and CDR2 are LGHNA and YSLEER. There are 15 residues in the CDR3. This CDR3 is CASSLETGVNSPLHF. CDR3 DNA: TGCGCCAGCAGTCTCGAGACAGGAGTTAATTCACCCCTCCACTTT.

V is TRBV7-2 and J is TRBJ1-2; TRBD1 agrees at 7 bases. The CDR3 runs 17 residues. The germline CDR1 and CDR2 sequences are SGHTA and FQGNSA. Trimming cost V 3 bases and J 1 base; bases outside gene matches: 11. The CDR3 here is CASSLEGAAGLNYGYTF. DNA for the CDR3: TGTGCCAGCAGCTTGGAGGGGGCTGCAGGTCTTAACTATGGCTACACCTTC. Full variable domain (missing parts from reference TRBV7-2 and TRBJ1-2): GAGVSQSPSNKVTEKGKDVELRCDPISGHTALYWYRQSLGQGLEFLIYFQGNSAPDKSGLPSDRFSAERTGGSVSTLTIQRTQQEDSAVYLCASSLEGAAGLNYGYTFGSGTRLTVV.

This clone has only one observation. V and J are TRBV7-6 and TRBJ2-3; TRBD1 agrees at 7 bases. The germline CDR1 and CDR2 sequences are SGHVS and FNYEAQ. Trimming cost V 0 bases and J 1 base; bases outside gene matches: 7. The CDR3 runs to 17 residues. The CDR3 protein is CASSLAGQSPGTDTQYF. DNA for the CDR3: TGTGCCAGCAGCTTAGCGGGACAGTCCCCCGGCACAGATACGCAGTATTTT.

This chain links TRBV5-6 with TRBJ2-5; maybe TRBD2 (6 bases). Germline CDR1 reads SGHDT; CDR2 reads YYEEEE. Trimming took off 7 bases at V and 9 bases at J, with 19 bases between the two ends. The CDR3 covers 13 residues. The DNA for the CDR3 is TGTGCCAGCCGCCCGCAGGAGGGGTGGGCCCAGTACTTC. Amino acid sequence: CASRPQEGWAQYF.

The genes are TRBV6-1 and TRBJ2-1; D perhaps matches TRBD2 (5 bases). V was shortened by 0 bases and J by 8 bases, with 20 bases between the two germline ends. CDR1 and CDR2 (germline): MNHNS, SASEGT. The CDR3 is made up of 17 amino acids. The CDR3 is CASSEALGRAWLDEQFF. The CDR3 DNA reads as TGTGCCAGCAGTGAAGCGCTCGGGCGGGCCTGGTTAGATGAGCAGTTCTTC.

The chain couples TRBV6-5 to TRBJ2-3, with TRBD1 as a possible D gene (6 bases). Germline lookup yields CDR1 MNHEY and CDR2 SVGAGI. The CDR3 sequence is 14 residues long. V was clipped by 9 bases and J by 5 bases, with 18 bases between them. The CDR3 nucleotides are TGTGCCAGTTCGCTAAACCAGGGGCAAGATACGCAGTATTTT. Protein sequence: CASSLNQGQDTQYF.

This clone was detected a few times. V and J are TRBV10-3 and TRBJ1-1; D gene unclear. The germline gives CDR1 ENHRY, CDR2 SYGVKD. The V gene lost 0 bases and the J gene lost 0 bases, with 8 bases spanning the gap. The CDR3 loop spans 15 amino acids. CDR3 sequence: CAISESGQLNTEAFF. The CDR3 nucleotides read TGTGCCATCAGTGAGTCTGGGCAGTTGAACACTGAAGCTTTCTTT.

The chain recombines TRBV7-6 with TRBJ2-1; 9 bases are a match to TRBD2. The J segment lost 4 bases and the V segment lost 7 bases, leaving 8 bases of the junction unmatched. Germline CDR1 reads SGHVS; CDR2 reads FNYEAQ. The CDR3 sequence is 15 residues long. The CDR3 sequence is CASTPSGGQYNEQFF. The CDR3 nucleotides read TGTGCCAGCACCCCAAGCGGGGGGCAATACAATGAGCAGTTCTTC.

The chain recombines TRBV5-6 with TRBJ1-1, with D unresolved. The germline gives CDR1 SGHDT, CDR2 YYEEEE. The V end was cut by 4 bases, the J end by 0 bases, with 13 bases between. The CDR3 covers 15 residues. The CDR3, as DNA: TGTGCCAGCAGCCTTGGGCCCACAGTGAACACTGAAGCTTTCTTT. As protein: CASSLGPTVNTEAFF.

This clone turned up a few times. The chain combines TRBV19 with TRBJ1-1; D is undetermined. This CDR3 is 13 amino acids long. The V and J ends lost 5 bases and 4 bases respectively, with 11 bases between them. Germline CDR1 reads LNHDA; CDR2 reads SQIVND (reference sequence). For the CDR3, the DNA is TGTGCCAGTAGTGTCAGCGACGCCACTGAAGCTTTCTTT. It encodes CASSVSDATEAFF.

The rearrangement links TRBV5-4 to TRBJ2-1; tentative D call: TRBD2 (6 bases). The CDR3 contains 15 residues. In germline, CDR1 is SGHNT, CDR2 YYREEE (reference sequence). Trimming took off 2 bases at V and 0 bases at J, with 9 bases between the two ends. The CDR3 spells CASSFGGSSYNEQFF. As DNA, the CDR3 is TGTGCCAGCAGCTTTGGGGGGAGCTCCTACAATGAGCAGTTCTTC.

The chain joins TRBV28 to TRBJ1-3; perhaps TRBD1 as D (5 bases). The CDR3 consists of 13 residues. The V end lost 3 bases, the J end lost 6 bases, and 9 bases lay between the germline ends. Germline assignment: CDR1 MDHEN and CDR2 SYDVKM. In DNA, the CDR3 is TGTGCCAGCAGTTTTTCGACAGCAAACACCATATATTTT. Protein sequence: CASSFSTANTIYF.

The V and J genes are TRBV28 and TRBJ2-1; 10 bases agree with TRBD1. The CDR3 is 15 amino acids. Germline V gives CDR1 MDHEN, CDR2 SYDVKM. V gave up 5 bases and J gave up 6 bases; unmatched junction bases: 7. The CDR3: CASSDDRGLGNEQFF. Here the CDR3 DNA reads TGTGCCAGCAGTGATGACAGGGGGCTGGGCAATGAGCAGTTCTTC.

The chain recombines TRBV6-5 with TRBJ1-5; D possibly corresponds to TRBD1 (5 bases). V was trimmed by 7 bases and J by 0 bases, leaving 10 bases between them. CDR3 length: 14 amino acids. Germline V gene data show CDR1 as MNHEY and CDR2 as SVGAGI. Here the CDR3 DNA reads TGTGCCAGCATGGGACTGTATAGCAATCAGCCCCAGCATTTT. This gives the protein CASMGLYSNQPQHF.

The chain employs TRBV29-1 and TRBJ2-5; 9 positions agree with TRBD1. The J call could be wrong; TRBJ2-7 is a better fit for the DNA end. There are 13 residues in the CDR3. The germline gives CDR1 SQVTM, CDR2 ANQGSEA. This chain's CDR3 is CSVEGDRDYEQYF. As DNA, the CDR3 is TGCAGCGTCGAGGGGGACAGGGACTACGAGCAGTACTTC.

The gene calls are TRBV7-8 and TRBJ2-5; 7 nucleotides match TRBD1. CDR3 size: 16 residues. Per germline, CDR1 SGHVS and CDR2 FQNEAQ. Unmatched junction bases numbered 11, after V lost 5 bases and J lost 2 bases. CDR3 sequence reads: CASSPRTGPPQETQYF. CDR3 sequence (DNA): TGTGCCAGCAGCCCCCGGACAGGCCCTCCACAAGAGACCCAGTACTTC.

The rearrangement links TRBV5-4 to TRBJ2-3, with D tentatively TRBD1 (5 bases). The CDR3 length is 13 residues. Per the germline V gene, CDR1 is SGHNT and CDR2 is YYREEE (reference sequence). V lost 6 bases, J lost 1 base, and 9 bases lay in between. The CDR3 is CASNSQGTDTQYF. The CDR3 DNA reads TGTGCCAGCAACTCACAGGGCACAGATACGCAGTATTTT.